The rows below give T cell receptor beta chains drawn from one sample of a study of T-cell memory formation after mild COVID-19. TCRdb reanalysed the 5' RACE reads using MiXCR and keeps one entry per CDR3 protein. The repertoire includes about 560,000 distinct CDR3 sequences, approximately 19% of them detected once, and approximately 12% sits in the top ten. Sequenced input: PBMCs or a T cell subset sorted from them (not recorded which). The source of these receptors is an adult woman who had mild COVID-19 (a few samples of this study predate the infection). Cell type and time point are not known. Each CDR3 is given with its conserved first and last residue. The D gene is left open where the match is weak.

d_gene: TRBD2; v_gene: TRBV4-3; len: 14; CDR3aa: CASSQLGLANEQFF
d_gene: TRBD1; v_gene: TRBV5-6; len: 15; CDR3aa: CASSLAPGGNSPLHF
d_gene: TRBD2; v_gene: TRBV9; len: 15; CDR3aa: CASSVVASGSYEQYF
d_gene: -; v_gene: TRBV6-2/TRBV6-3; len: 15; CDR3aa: CASSETNRVNQPQHF
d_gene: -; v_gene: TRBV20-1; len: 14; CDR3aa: CSARVSSGANVLTF
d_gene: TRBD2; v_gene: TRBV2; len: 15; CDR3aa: CASSGTSLQYEWQFF
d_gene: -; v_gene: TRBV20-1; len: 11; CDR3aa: CSARVGTEAFF
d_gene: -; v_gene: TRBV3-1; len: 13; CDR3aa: CASSQELRGSHYF
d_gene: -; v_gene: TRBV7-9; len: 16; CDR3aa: CASSLAAGVLTGELFF
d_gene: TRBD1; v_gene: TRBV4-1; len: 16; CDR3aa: CASSPQRTGNTGELFF
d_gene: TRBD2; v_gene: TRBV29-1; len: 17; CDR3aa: CSVGPAAAGGSYNEQFF
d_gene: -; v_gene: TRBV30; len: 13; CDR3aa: CAWSVQSNQPQHF
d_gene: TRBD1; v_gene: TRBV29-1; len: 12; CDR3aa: CSAFGTGYEQYF
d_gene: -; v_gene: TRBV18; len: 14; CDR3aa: CASSLDGTKNIQYF
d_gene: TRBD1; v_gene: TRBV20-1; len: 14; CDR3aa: CSATPRTGPYEQYF
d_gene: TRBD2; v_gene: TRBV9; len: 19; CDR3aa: CASSVGWGNSGTSTDTQYF
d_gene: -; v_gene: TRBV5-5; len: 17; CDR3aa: CASSLVAQHPTNEKLFF
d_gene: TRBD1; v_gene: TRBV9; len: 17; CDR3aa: CASSTGRTGAGTDTQYF
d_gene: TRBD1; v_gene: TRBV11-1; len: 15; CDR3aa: CASSFATGGPYEQYF
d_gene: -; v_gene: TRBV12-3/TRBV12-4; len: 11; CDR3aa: CASSIHYEQYF
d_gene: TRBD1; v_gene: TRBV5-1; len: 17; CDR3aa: CASSSAAGTGYNSPLHF
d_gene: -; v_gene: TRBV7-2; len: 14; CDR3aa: CASSLRGAIDTQYF
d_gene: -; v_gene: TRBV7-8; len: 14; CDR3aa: CASSLADRSQPQHF
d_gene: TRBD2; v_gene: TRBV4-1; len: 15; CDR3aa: CASSQWRGYQETQYF
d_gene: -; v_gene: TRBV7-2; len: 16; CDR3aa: CASSLEGGSYNSPLHF
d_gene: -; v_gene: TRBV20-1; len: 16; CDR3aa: CSAPKGGYIGTDTQYF
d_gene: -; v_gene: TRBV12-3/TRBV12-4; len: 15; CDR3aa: CASSSSDRINYGYTF
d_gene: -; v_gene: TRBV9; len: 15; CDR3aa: CASSVAPDSFYEQYF
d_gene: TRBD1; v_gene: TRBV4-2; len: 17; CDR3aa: CASSHVRQGKYQETQYF
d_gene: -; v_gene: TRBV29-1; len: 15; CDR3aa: CSVGGGDRAVNEQFF
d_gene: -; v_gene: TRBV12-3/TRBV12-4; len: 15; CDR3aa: CASSLARDGQETQYF
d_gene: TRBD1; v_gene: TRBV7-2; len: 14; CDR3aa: CASSPAAGGYEQYF
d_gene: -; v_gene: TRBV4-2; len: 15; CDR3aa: CASSQDGGTSYEQYF
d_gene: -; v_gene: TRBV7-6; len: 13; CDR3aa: CASSARTSQEQFF
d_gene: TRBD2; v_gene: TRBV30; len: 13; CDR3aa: CAWASGAYNEQFF
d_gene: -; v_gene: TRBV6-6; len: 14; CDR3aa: CAAFYWGSSTEAFF
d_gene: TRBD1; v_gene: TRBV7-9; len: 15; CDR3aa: CASSWGQGFNQPQHF
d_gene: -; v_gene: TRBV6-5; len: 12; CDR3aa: CASRKGDYGYTF
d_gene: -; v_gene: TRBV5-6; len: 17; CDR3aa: CASSLIVGGGETGELFF
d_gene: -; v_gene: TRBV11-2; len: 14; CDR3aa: CASSSTEGGNTIYF
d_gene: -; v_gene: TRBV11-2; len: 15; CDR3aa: CASSRGQSQQETQYF
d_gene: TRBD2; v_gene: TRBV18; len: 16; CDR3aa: CASSRRTGGNTDTQYF
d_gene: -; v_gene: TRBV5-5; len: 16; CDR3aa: CASSRLIRQRRDEQFF
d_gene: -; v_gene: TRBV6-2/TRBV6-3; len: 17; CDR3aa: CASSYPRTSRGNQPQHF
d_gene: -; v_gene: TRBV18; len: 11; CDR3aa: CASGPKETQYF